This TCR beta chain was profiled in a study of T cell responses to AZD1222 COVID-19 vaccine. This clone has only one observation. Its antigen is not identified. Trimming took 3 bases from V and 3 from J; bases not matched to a gene: 2. The CDR3 is 14 amino acids. CDR1 is SGHTA, CDR2 FQGNSA, per germline. Broader study findings: At baseline, just a handful of AZD1222 recipients tested seropositive. Most donors were white British and more were female, and clonal diversity was possibly underestimated. Repertoire sampling was restricted to post-peak T cell response timepoints. Spike was spanned by vaccine-associated CD4 TCRs, with dominance at 160-218 and 743-854.

The assay was immunoSEQ multiplex PCR, and TCRdb's table has in-frame clones only and misses some. This sample carries 200,000 or so clones, around 87% of them seen once, and the ten largest clones take less than 3%. Sequencing was performed on peripheral blood, taken on day 0 of MenACWY control vaccination. This chain links TRBV7-2 with TRBJ2-3; 8 bases match TRBD1. The sequence came from an adult in good health. The CDR3: CASSFGQGTDTQYF. The CDR3 DNA sequence: TGTGCCAGCAGCTTCGGACAGGGAACAGATACGCAGTATTTT.